Below are 2 T cell receptor beta chains sequenced from a single sample in a study of cytomegalovirus exposure and HLA in healthy donors. Researchers ran the PCR with 60 Vbeta and 13 Jbeta primers. Libraries were prepared by immunoSEQ multiplex PCR; TCRdb keeps only in-frame clonotypes and omits some of them. The sample carries roughly 100,000 clones, 63% recorded once. The sequencing input was PBMCs. All receptors derive from a human donor in good health.

The V and J genes are TRBV19 and TRBJ1-5, with a tentative D call TRBD1 (6 bases). The CDR3 is made up of 15 amino acids. CDR1 is LNHDA and CDR2 is SQIVND in the germline V gene (reference sequence). Trimming removed 6 bases at V and 2 bases at J, with 14 bases between. This CDR3 reads CASSVRDTRNQPQHF. The CDR3 coding sequence is TGTGCCAGTAGCGTACGGGACACCCGCAATCAGCCCCAGCATTTT.

V and J are TRBV11-2 and TRBJ1-1; the match to TRBD1 covers 8 bases. Losses at the gene ends were 4 bases for V and 7 bases for J; bases not matched to a gene: 5. This CDR3 contains 13 residues. Looked up from germline, CDR1 is SGHAT and CDR2 is FQNNGV. The CDR3 bases are TGTGCCAGCAGCTCCAGGGGGCGAAATGAAGCTTTCTTT. It is translated as CASSSRGRNEAFF.